A single sample is the source of the 25 T cell receptor beta chains below, sequenced in a study of blood T cell repertoires in COVID-19. Repertoires were generated with immunoSEQ multiplex PCR, while TCRdb's copy carries only in-frame clones and drops some. The sample yields fewer than 400,000 clones, around 85% seen once. What was sequenced was peripheral blood. The receptors derive from a woman in her late teens or twenties with acute or convalescent COVID-19.

The J gene is TRBJ2-1, the V gene TRBV6-1; no firm D call. This CDR3 region has 12 residues. The V gene's germline CDR1 is MNHNS and CDR2 SASEGT. Deletions cut 0 bases from V and 9 bases from J, with 6 bases between. CDR3 in amino acids: CASSEAGTEQFF. The CDR3 nucleotides read TGTGCCAGCAGTGAAGCCGGTACTGAGCAGTTCTTC.

The chain joins TRBV6-5 to TRBJ1-5; tentative D call: TRBD1 (6 bases). CDR1 MNHEY and CDR2 SVGAGI come from the germline V gene. The CDR3 is made up of 15 amino acids. The V end lost 6 bases, the J end lost 0 bases, and 12 bases lay between the germline ends. The CDR3 sequence: CASSPGQRSNQPQHF. The CDR3 region has the DNA TGTGCCAGCAGCCCCGGACAGCGTAGCAATCAGCCCCAGCATTTT.

DNA of the CDR3: TGTGCCAGCAGCCATGCGGGAATTGCTTCGTATTTT. Its protein product is CASSHAGIASYF. The chain is built from TRBV28 and TRBJ2-3; D is perhaps TRBD2 (6 bases). The germline gives CDR1 MDHEN, CDR2 SYDVKM. The CDR3 covers 12 residues. Between the trimmed V and J ends, which lost 6 bases and 14 bases, there was a span of 18 bases.

This clone was recorded a few times. The gene calls are TRBV12-3 or TRBV12-4 and TRBJ1-1, with TRBD1 matching 7 bases. This CDR3 has 11 residues. V dropped 6 bases and J dropped 11; count of bases not matched to a gene: 6. CDR3 region: CASRGGQRAFF. CDR3 nucleotides: TGTGCCAGCAGAGGGGGACAGCGGGCTTTCTTT.

This clone appeared once. The rearrangement uses TRBV19 and TRBJ2-1; 10 positions match TRBD2. The germline CDR1 and CDR2 sequences are LNHDA and SQIVND (reference sequence). CDR3 length equals 15 residues. Losses at the gene ends were 5 bases for V and 7 bases for J; bases not matched to a gene: 8. Here the CDR3 DNA reads TGTGCCAGTAGTTCCGTAGCGGGAGGAGCGAATGAGCAGTTCTTC. It encodes CASSSVAGGANEQFF.

This clone came up once. The chain has TRBV19 and TRBJ1-2, with D perhaps matching TRBD1 (5 bases). The CDR3 extends over 15 amino acids. Germline V gene lookup returns CDR1 LNHDA and CDR2 SQIVND (reference sequence). Trimming stripped 0 bases from V and 4 bases from J, with 12 bases between. CDR3 region: CASSIDDETAYGYTF. CDR3 DNA: TGTGCCAGTAGTATAGACGACGAGACAGCCTATGGCTACACCTTC. The full variable domain, rest sourced from reference TRBV19 and TRBJ1-2, is DGGITQSPKYLFRKEGQNVTLSCEQNLNHDAMYWYRQDPGQGLRLIYYSQIVNDFQKGDIAEGYSVSREKKESFPLTVTSAQKNPTAFYLCASSIDDETAYGYTFGSGTRLTVV.

J is TRBJ2-7 and V is TRBV11-2; possibly TRBD1 for D (5 bases). The CDR3 has 16 amino acids. The germline V gene encodes CDR1 SGHAT and CDR2 FQNNGV. The V and J ends lost 2 bases and 0 bases respectively, with 14 bases between them. The CDR3 bases are TGTGCCAGCAGCTTATGGGGCGAGACCTCCTCCTACGAGCAGTACTTC. Protein product: CASSLWGETSSYEQYF.

The CDR3 loop reads CASSEHRQGAYQPQHF. The CDR3 coding sequence is TGTGCCAGCAGTGAGCATAGGCAGGGGGCTTATCAGCCCCAGCATTTT. The chain links TRBV6-1 to TRBJ1-5; TRBD1 agrees at 8 bases. This CDR3 region has 16 residues. The trim removed 3 bases at V and 5 bases at J, leaving 9 bases unmatched. Germline V lookup: CDR1 MNHNS, CDR2 SASEGT.

The gene calls are TRBV6-4 and TRBJ2-2; a possible D gene is TRBD2 (6 bases). This CDR3 has 15 residues. Germline V gives CDR1 MRHNA, CDR2 SNTAGT. Between the trimmed V and J ends, which lost 4 bases and 4 bases, there was a span of 13 bases. CDR3 in amino acids: CASSVRPGVTGELFF. For the CDR3, the DNA is TGTGCCAGCAGTGTAAGGCCGGGGGTCACCGGGGAGCTGTTTTTT.

The chain recombines TRBV10-3 with TRBJ1-3; D unresolved. This CDR3 region has 16 residues. Germline CDR1 ENHRY, CDR2 SYGVKD. Trimming removed 1 base at V and 0 bases at J, with 10 bases between. CDR3 nucleotides: TGTGCCATCAGTGAGTACCGCGCAGGCTCTGGAAACACCATATATTTT. Its translation: CAISEYRAGSGNTIYF.

The chain recombines TRBV24-1 with TRBJ2-5; perhaps TRBD2 as D (5 bases). Trimming removed 2 bases at V and 1 base at J, with 7 bases between. The CDR3 is 14 residues long. Germline V gene sequence: CDR1 KGHDR, CDR2 SFDVKD. CDR3 in amino acids: CATSDWGVQETQYF. The CDR3 region has the DNA TGTGCCACCAGTGATTGGGGAGTCCAAGAGACCCAGTACTTC.

Details on this clone: This specimen includes other DNA sequences encoding the same CDR3. The rearrangement joins TRBV9 to TRBJ2-3, with D uncertain. V gave up 4 bases and J gave up 3 bases, with 6 bases separating them. CDR1 SGDLS and CDR2 YYNGEE come from the germline V gene. The CDR3 runs to 12 residues. CDR3 bases: TGTGCCAGCAGCTCGCGTACAGATACGCAGTATTTT. It translates to CASSSRTDTQYF.

This chain links TRBV7-9 with TRBJ2-3; 7 nucleotides align to TRBD1. Trimming removed 1 base from V and 6 bases from J; junction bases left unmatched: 1. The CDR3 is 13 amino acids. Germline V gene sequence: CDR1 SEHNR, CDR2 FQNEAQ (reference sequence). CDR3 loop: CASSLVDRDTQYF. CDR3 nucleotide sequence: TGTGCCAGCAGCTTAGTGGACAGGGATACGCAGTATTTT.

This chain's CDR3 is CASSDSDRDEQFF. In nucleotides, the CDR3 is TGTGCCAGCAGTGACTCGGACAGGGATGAGCAGTTCTTC. The J gene is TRBJ2-1, the V gene TRBV6-4; 8 nucleotides agree with TRBD1. Germline-derived CDR1 and CDR2 are MRHNA and SNTAGT. This CDR3 spans 13 amino acids. Losses at the gene ends were 0 bases for V and 8 bases for J; bases not matched to a gene: 0.

Regarding this clone: The same CDR3 is also encoded by other DNA sequences in this sample. The chain recombines TRBV11-2 with TRBJ2-3; D not resolved. With 0 bases removed from V and 5 bases from J, the gap between germline ends came to 6 bases. The germline V gene has CDR1 SGHAT and CDR2 FQNNGV. The CDR3 is 13 amino acids. The CDR3 region has the DNA TGTGCCAGCAGCTTAGATCTAGGAGATACGCAGTATTTT. This translates into CASSLDLGDTQYF.

The rearrangement links TRBV2 to TRBJ2-3; a possible D gene is TRBD1 (6 bases). The V and J ends lost 10 bases and 2 bases respectively, with 13 bases between them. Per the germline V gene, CDR1 is SNHLY and CDR2 is FYNNEI. This CDR3 contains 13 residues. The CDR3 sequence: CATGTSPTDTQYF. CDR3 nucleotide sequence: TGTGCCACAGGGACAAGCCCCACAGATACGCAGTATTTT.

The chain couples TRBV4-2 to TRBJ1-6; no clear D gene. Trimming shortened V by 2 bases and J by 12 bases, and 11 bases separated the two germline ends. From germline, CDR1 is LGHNA and CDR2 YNFKEQ. This CDR3 has 13 amino acids. The CDR3 region is CASSQTDRGPLHF. CDR3 DNA sequence: TGTGCCAGCAGCCAAACCGACCGAGGACCCCTCCACTTT.

This chain joins TRBV5-5 and TRBJ1-2, with 8 bases identical to TRBD1. CDR1 SGHKS and CDR2 YYEKEE come from the germline V gene (reference sequence). The J segment lost 0 bases and the V segment lost 4 bases, leaving 5 bases of the junction unmatched. This CDR3 region has 15 residues. The CDR3 nucleotides are TGTGCCAGCAGCGGGAGGGACAGGCCTAACTATGGCTACACCTTC. This sequence encodes CASSGRDRPNYGYTF.

This clone was recorded once. The chain joins TRBV14 to TRBJ1-2; maybe TRBD1 (5 bases). Germline V gives CDR1 SGHDN, CDR2 FVKESK. V dropped 4 bases and J dropped 4 bases, with 16 bases sitting between them. This CDR3 has 15 residues. CDR3 in amino acids: CASSPDGGAGYGYTF. Here the CDR3 DNA reads TGTGCCAGCAGCCCCGACGGAGGGGCGGGCTATGGCTACACCTTC. Complete variable domain (other parts from reference TRBV14 and TRBJ1-2): EAGVTQFPSHSVIEKGQTVTLRCDPISGHDNLYWYRRVMGKEIKFLLHFVKESKQDESGMPNNRFLAERTGGTYSTLKVQPAELEDSGVYFCASSPDGGAGYGYTFGSGTRLTVV.

The chain links TRBV4-1 to TRBJ2-2; TRBD2 aligns across 9 bases. The V segment lost 0 bases and the J segment 2 bases; nucleotides outside the gene matches: 7. Germline values: CDR1 MGHRA, CDR2 YSYEKL. CDR3 size: 18 residues. This CDR3 reads CASSQDLILAGNTGELFF. CDR3 DNA sequence: TGCGCCAGCAGCCAAGATTTGATACTAGCGGGTAACACCGGGGAGCTGTTTTTT.

About this clone itself: The same CDR3 also results from other DNA sequences found in this sample. This rearrangement joins TRBV9 to TRBJ1-6, with D hard to call. Trimming removed 0 bases from V and 5 bases from J, with 3 bases in between. The CDR3 contains 13 residues. Germline loops: CDR1 SGDLS, CDR2 YYNGEE. The CDR3 spells CASSVVNNSPLHF. The CDR3 DNA sequence: TGTGCCAGCAGCGTAGTAAATAATTCACCCCTCCACTTT.

J is TRBJ2-7 and V is TRBV6-5; perhaps TRBD2 as D (6 bases). The CDR3 contains 15 residues. The germline CDR1 and CDR2 sequences are MNHEY and SVGAGI. V gave up 2 bases and J gave up 5 bases, with 16 bases separating them. CDR3 in DNA: TGTGCCAGCAGTTACCTGGGGAGGAGAACGGACGAGCAGTACTTC. It is translated as CASSYLGRRTDEQYF.

V usage is TRBV11-2 and J usage is TRBJ2-7, with 7 nucleotides matching TRBD1. After removal of 6 bases from V and 3 bases from J, the junction contained 5 bases not matched to a gene. Germline CDR1 and CDR2: SGHAT and FQNNGV. The CDR3 loop spans 13 amino acids. CDR3 bases: TGTGCCAGCAGTACCCGGGACAGCTACGAGCAGTACTTC. This encodes CASSTRDSYEQYF.

This chain connects TRBV19 to TRBJ1-4, with D uncertain. The CDR3 is made up of 15 amino acids. Germline V gene data show CDR1 as LNHDA and CDR2 as SQIVND (reference sequence). Trimming cost V 0 bases and J 0 bases, with 5 bases left between them. The chain's CDR3 is CASSIESSTNEKLFF. CDR3 nucleotide sequence: TGTGCCAGTAGTATAGAGAGCTCAACTAATGAAAAACTGTTTTTT.

In DNA form, the CDR3 reads TGTGCCAGCAGCCAAGAGGGACACCCTGGAAACACCATATATTTT. It encodes CASSQEGHPGNTIYF. This rearrangement joins TRBV3-1 (or the pseudogene TRBV3-2) to TRBJ1-3, with D perhaps matching TRBD1 (6 bases). The germline gives CDR1 LGHDT, CDR2 YNNKEL (reference sequence). V was trimmed by 0 bases and J by 2 bases, leaving 8 bases between them. The CDR3 runs to 15 residues.